This TCR beta chain appears in the sequencing data of a study of cytomegalovirus exposure and HLA in healthy donors. Overall study findings and caveats: Later analysis reportedly placed an Asian-associated ancestry cluster below the approximately 680-donor mean in N-insertions.

Notes on this clone: Antigen: not known.

The V end lost 3 bases, the J end lost 9 bases, and 11 bases lay between the germline ends. CDR1 and CDR2 from the germline V gene are SGHAT and FQNNGV. The CDR3 totals 12 residues. The PCR was carried out with 60 Vbeta primers and 13 Jbeta primers. Profiling relied on immunoSEQ multiplex PCR, and the TCRdb table lists in-frame clones only, not all of them. The repertoire holds 150,000 to 200,000 clones, with more than 60% as singletons. V is TRBV11-2 and J is TRBJ1-1; TRBD1 might be the D (6 bases). The sequencing input was PBMCs. The TCR comes from a male donor in good health and CMV-seronegative. The CDR3 DNA reads TGTGCCAGCAGCTTTGGCGGGGGGCAAGCTTTCTTT. Its protein is CASSFGGGQAFF.